This TCR beta chain appears in the sequencing data of a study of cytomegalovirus exposure and HLA in healthy donors. For the study at large: Out of 150 million to 200 million T cells, an earlier analysis found roughly 100 million unique TCR beta sequences in total.

This clone came up a few times. One end of the junction fails to match germline, which may point to a read error. The study ran its PCR with 60 Vbeta and 13 Jbeta primers. Profiled with immunoSEQ multiplex PCR; TCRdb holds only in-frame clones, not every one. This table holds tens of thousands of clones, roughly 67% found once. The receptor was derived from a man between 35 and 55 years old in good health and CMV-seropositive. Material for sequencing was PBMCs.

The CDR3 DNA reads TGTGCCAGCAGCGAAGGGACAGCCTACGAGCAGTACTTC. Amino acids: CASSEGTAYEQYF. This rearrangement joins TRBV2 to TRBJ2-5, with TRBD1 identical over 7 bases. The DNA matches TRBJ2-7 better at its end, which makes the J call doubtful. There are 13 residues in the CDR3. The germline gives CDR1 SNHLY, CDR2 FYNNEI.